The next 29 T cell receptor beta chains were all read from a single sample in a study of spatial heterogeneity in lung cancer. Study-wide points: Tumoral mutation counts were tracked by counts of expanded intratumoral alpha and beta TCRs.

The time point: sample taken at primary tumor resection. TCRdb used MiXCR to reprocess the 5' RACE reads, holding one entry per CDR3 protein. The table shows 5,700 or so distinct CDR3 sequences, with around 7% occurring only once. Their target antigens are unknown. This sample comprised lung tumor tissue, obtained at surgery. These receptors were collected from a female donor with early-stage non-small cell lung cancer.

This clonotype was seen ten or more times. This sequence joins TRBV20-1 and TRBJ2-7; D possibly corresponds to TRBD2 (6 bases). Germline CDR1 is DFQATT and CDR2 is SNEGSKA (reference sequence). CDR3 size: 13 residues. Deletions cut 3 bases from V and 3 bases from J, with 12 bases between. CDR3 in amino acids: CSASYAGNYEQYF. CDR3 nucleotides: TGCAGTGCTAGCTATGCGGGGAACTACGAGCAGTACTTC.

This clonotype is categorized as medium-sized. V is TRBV20-1 and J is TRBJ2-3; D is unclear. This CDR3 comprises 13 residues. Trimming left V 0 bases short and J 2 bases short, with 6 bases between. From germline, CDR1 is DFQATT and CDR2 SNEGSKA (reference sequence). In DNA form, the CDR3 reads TGCAGTGCTAGAGATGGGGTCACAGATACGCAGTATTTT. Translation: CSARDGVTDTQYF.

The table lists this clonotype with many counts. The rearrangement uses TRBV19 and TRBJ2-2; D is perhaps TRBD1 (6 bases). In germline, CDR1 is LNHDA, CDR2 SQIVND (reference sequence). Trimming shortened V by 3 bases and J by 1 base, and 9 bases separated the two germline ends. This CDR3 is 15 amino acids long. The CDR3 DNA is TGTGCCAGTAGTATCTCGACAGGGAACACCGGGGAGCTGTTTTTT. This sequence encodes CASSISTGNTGELFF. Full variable domain (missing parts from reference TRBV19 and TRBJ2-2): DGGITQSPKYLFRKEGQNVTLSCEQNLNHDAMYWYRQDPGQGLRLIYYSQIVNDFQKGDIAEGYSVSREKKESFPLTVTSAQKNPTAFYLCASSISTGNTGELFFGEGSRLTVL.

This clonotype was detected only a few times. The V and J genes are TRBV6-2 or TRBV6-3 and TRBJ1-3, with D possibly matching TRBD1 (5 bases). The CDR3 contains 15 residues. Germline V gene data show CDR1 as MNHEY and CDR2 as SVGEGT. V lost 7 bases, J lost 3 bases, and 16 bases lay in between. As DNA, the CDR3 is TGTGCCAGCAATTCTCCCGGGACGTTTGGAAACACCATATATTTT. Translation gives CASNSPGTFGNTIYF.

By sample share, this clonotype is medium-sized. V is TRBV2 and J is TRBJ1-2; D is unresolved. V lost 8 bases to trimming and J lost 4 bases, with 8 bases between them. The CDR3 extends over 11 amino acids. Germline CDR1 and CDR2: SNHLY and FYNNEI. CDR3 protein: CASGEGYGYTF. The CDR3 DNA reads as TGTGCCAGCGGGGAGGGCTATGGCTACACCTTC. The whole variable domain, filled in from reference TRBV2 and TRBJ1-2, reads EPEVTQTPSHQVTQMGQEVILRCVPISNHLYFYWYRQILGQKVEFLVSFYNNEISEKSEIFDDQFSVERPDGSNFTLKIRSTKLEDSAMYFCASGEGYGYTFGSGTRLTVV.

The chain is built from TRBV20-1 and TRBJ1-2; tentatively, D is TRBD1 (6 bases). V was shortened by 6 bases and J by 5 bases, with 16 bases between the two germline ends. CDR1 DFQATT and CDR2 SNEGSKA come from the germline V gene (reference sequence). The CDR3 covers 13 residues. The CDR3 here is CSAPRGGRYGYTF. CDR3 sequence (DNA): TGCAGTGCCCCTAGGGGGGGCCGGTATGGCTACACCTTC.

This clonotype was seen at least ten times. The V call is TRBV7-2, the J call TRBJ1-2; D is uncertain. CDR1 is SGHTA, CDR2 FQGNSA, per germline. Between the trimmed V and J ends, which lost 2 bases and 5 bases, there was a span of 18 bases. This CDR3 has 16 residues. The CDR3 region is CASSLRFQVDRYGYTF. The CDR3 DNA follows: TGTGCCAGCAGCTTACGTTTTCAGGTGGATCGGTATGGCTACACCTTC.

The table lists this clonotype with many counts. This chain joins TRBV28 and TRBJ2-6, with D unclear. Germline V gene data show CDR1 as MDHEN and CDR2 as SYDVKM. Trimming cost V 4 bases and J 2 bases, with 3 bases left between them. The CDR3 spans 13 residues. The CDR3 DNA reads TGTGCCAGCAGTTCTACTGGGGCCAACGTCCTGACTTTC. It specifies CASSSTGANVLTF. The full variable domain, completed using reference TRBV28 and TRBJ2-6, is DVKVTQSSRYLVKRTGEKVFLECVQDMDHENMFWYRQDPGLGLRLIYFSYDVKMKEKGDIPEGYSVSREKKERFSLILESASTNQTSMYLCASSSTGANVLTFGAGSRLTVL.

This clonotype appeared many times. V and J are TRBV3-1 and TRBJ1-4; 8 positions agree with TRBD1. The CDR3 spans 16 residues. V was clipped by 2 bases and J by 7 bases; unmatched bases: 9. Germline V gene data show CDR1 as LGHDT and CDR2 as YNNKEL (reference sequence). CDR3 region: CASSQKIRGQGEKLFF. CDR3 DNA: TGTGCCAGCAGCCAAAAGATCAGGGGGCAGGGTGAAAAACTGTTTTTT.

This clonotype was observed many times. CDR3 loop: CASSLEGGRISDTQYF. CDR3 DNA sequence: TGTGCCAGCAGCTTAGAGGGGGGGCGTATATCAGATACGCAGTATTTT. V usage is TRBV7-2 and J usage is TRBJ2-3; maybe TRBD2 (7 bases). CDR3 size: 16 residues. Germline V CDR1 and CDR2: SGHTA, FQGNSA. The germline V and J ends were trimmed by 1 base and 4 bases, with 15 bases remaining between them.

The sample holds many counts of this clonotype. The chain carries TRBV7-7 and TRBJ2-1; maybe TRBD2 (6 bases). Germline CDR1 is SSHAT and CDR2 is FNYEAQ (reference sequence). Trimming took 3 bases from V and 4 from J, leaving 13 bases between them. CDR3 size: 15 residues. The CDR3 loop reads CASSFGGAQYNEQFF. The CDR3 nucleotides read TGTGCCAGCAGCTTTGGCGGGGCCCAATACAATGAGCAGTTCTTC. The full variable domain, its missing parts supplied by reference TRBV7-7 and TRBJ2-1, is GAGVSQSPRYKVTKRGQDVTLRCDPISSHATLYWYQQALGQGPEFLTYFNYEAQPDKSGLPSDRFSAERPEGSISTLTIQRTEQRDSAMYRCASSFGGAQYNEQFFGPGTRLTVL.

The chain carries TRBV7-9 and TRBJ1-2; 8 bases map to TRBD1. The CDR3 is 13 amino acids. The germline gives CDR1 SEHNR, CDR2 FQNEAQ (reference sequence). Trimming at V came to 5 bases and at J to 6 bases, leaving 5 bases not matched to a gene. CDR3 nucleotides: TGTGCCAGCAGCCCAACAGGGGGTCATGGCTACACCTTC. Protein: CASSPTGGHGYTF. Filled out from reference TRBV7-9 and TRBJ1-2, the complete variable domain reads DTGVSQNPRHKITKRGQNVTFRCDPISEHNRLYWYRQTLGQGPEFLTYFQNEAQLEKSRLLSDRFSAERPKGSFSTLEIQRTEQGDSAMYLCASSPTGGHGYTFGSGTRLTVV.

This clonotype appeared many times. V and J are TRBV6-2 or TRBV6-3 and TRBJ2-7; D ambiguous. V was shortened by 8 bases and J by 5 bases, with 13 bases between the two germline ends. CDR3 length: 12 residues. From germline, CDR1 is MNHEY and CDR2 SVGEGT. The CDR3 sequence is CASGATTHEQYF. For the CDR3, the DNA is TGTGCCAGCGGAGCCACGACCCACGAGCAGTACTTC.

By share, this clonotype counts as medium-sized. V usage is TRBV19 and J usage is TRBJ1-4; tentatively, D is TRBD1 (6 bases). The germline CDR1 and CDR2 sequences are LNHDA and SQIVND (reference sequence). V dropped 6 bases and J dropped 4 bases, with 12 bases sitting between them. The CDR3 contains 14 residues. CDR3 in DNA: TGTGCCAGTAGCTTACAGGGCTTTAATGAAAAACTGTTTTTT. Its translation is CASSLQGFNEKLFF.

This clonotype was seen at least ten times. This chain joins TRBV20-1 and TRBJ2-7, with D maybe TRBD2 (6 bases). This CDR3 has 12 residues. The ends were cut back, 3 bases at V and 4 bases at J, with 10 bases in the middle. CDR1 and CDR2 (germline): DFQATT, SNEGSKA (reference sequence). The chain's CDR3 is CSASGSFYEQYF. As DNA, the CDR3 is TGCAGTGCTAGCGGGAGTTTTTACGAGCAGTACTTC.

This clonotype showed up many times. V usage is TRBV30 and J usage is TRBJ1-6; D remains unclear. Germline CDR1 GTSNPN, CDR2 SVGIG (reference sequence). The length of the CDR3 is 14 residues. Trimming removed 2 bases at V and 5 bases at J, with 10 bases between. The CDR3 protein is CAWSTGENNSPLHF. The DNA for the CDR3 is TGTGCCTGGAGTACCGGCGAGAATAATTCACCCCTCCACTTT. Variable domain in full (rest from reference TRBV30 and TRBJ1-6): SQTIHQWPATLVQPVGSPLSLECTVEGTSNPNLYWYRQAAGRGLQLLFYSVGIGQISSEVPQNLSASRPQDRQFILSSKKLLLSDSGFYLCAWSTGENNSPLHFGNGTRLTVT.

There are a few counts of this clonotype. The chain is built from TRBV7-6 and TRBJ1-1, with a weak D call TRBD1 (5 bases). Between the trimmed V and J ends, which lost 5 bases and 5 bases, there was a span of 18 bases. Germline V gives CDR1 SGHVS, CDR2 FNYEAQ. This CDR3 contains 15 residues. The CDR3 sequence is CASSAPGVDGTEAFF. The CDR3 coding sequence is TGTGCCAGCAGCGCGCCGGGGGTGGATGGGACTGAAGCTTTCTTT.

This clonotype qualifies as medium-sized. The rearrangement uses TRBV29-1 and TRBJ2-7, with 8 positions matching TRBD2. The germline CDR1 and CDR2 sequences are SQVTM and ANQGSEA. J was trimmed by 0 bases and V by 4 bases; bases with no gene match: 2. The CDR3 is 13 amino acids. The CDR3 is CSVGTSNSYEQYF. In DNA, the CDR3 is TGCAGCGTTGGGACTAGCAACTCCTACGAGCAGTACTTC.

This clonotype qualifies as medium-sized. The V and J genes are TRBV4-2 and TRBJ2-1, with D perhaps being TRBD1 or TRBD2 (7 bases each). This CDR3 comprises 14 residues. Germline CDR1 reads LGHNA; CDR2 reads YNFKEQ. Trimming removed 3 bases from V and 7 bases from J, with 13 bases in between. CDR3 in DNA: TGTGCCAGCAGCCAGGGCCAGGGGGGGAATGAGCAGTTCTTC. Protein product: CASSQGQGGNEQFF.

This clonotype is medium-sized within its sample. The chain recombines TRBV9 with TRBJ2-5, with 7 nucleotides matching TRBD2. The CDR3 covers 15 residues. V shed 0 bases, J shed 5 bases, and the junction held 7 bases outside the gene matches. In germline, CDR1 is SGDLS, CDR2 YYNGEE. CDR3 protein: CASSVVAGVSETQYF. CDR3 nucleotides: TGTGCCAGCAGCGTAGTGGCGGGAGTCAGTGAGACCCAGTACTTC.

This clonotype qualifies as medium-sized. The rearrangement links TRBV14 to TRBJ2-3; D is uncertain. Trimming shortened V by 7 bases and J by 2 bases, and 16 bases separated the two germline ends. The CDR3 sequence is 15 residues long. Germline CDR1 SGHDN, CDR2 FVKESK. The CDR3 DNA reads TGTGCCAGCAAACCCCCGGGCACCCTCACAGATACGCAGTATTTT. Protein sequence: CASKPPGTLTDTQYF.

This clonotype is termed medium-sized. The J gene is TRBJ2-7, the V gene TRBV7-2; 9 nucleotides align to TRBD2. Germline CDR1 is SGHTA and CDR2 is FQGNSA. The CDR3 has 15 amino acids. Losses at the gene ends were 5 bases for V and 7 bases for J; bases not matched to a gene: 12. The CDR3 DNA follows: TGTGCCAGCAGCAGAGGCGCTAGCGGGACTAGGGAGCAGTACTTC. Protein: CASSRGASGTREQYF.

Judged by abundance, this clonotype is medium-sized (0.01 to 0.1%). This chain's CDR3 is CASSQARDYNEQFF. For the CDR3, the DNA is TGTGCCAGCAGCCAAGCCAGGGACTACAATGAGCAGTTCTTC. The chain joins TRBV16 to TRBJ2-1; D is perhaps TRBD1 (5 bases). Germline CDR1 KGHSY, CDR2 FQNENV. The CDR3 contains 14 residues. The germline V and J ends were trimmed by 2 bases and 3 bases, with 8 bases remaining between them. Together with reference TRBV16 and TRBJ2-1, the CDR3 gives the full variable domain: GEEVAQTPKHLVRGEGQKAKLYCAPIKGHSYVFWYQQVLKNEFKFLISFQNENVFDETGMPKERFSAKCLPNSPCSLEIQATKLEDSAVYFCASSQARDYNEQFFGPGTRLTVL.

In this sample, this clonotype is medium-sized. V usage is TRBV20-1 and J usage is TRBJ2-3, with D possibly matching TRBD1 (7 bases). The CDR3 extends over 14 amino acids. Trimming took off 0 bases at V and 5 bases at J, with 12 bases between the two ends. Per the germline V gene, CDR1 is DFQATT and CDR2 is SNEGSKA (reference sequence). The CDR3 region is CSARDFQGGDTQYF. In nucleotides, the CDR3 is TGCAGTGCTAGAGATTTCCAGGGGGGAGATACGCAGTATTTT.

This clonotype is medium-sized in the sample. The chain couples TRBV28 to TRBJ1-5; 7 bases match TRBD1. Trimming removed 6 bases from V and 6 bases from J; junction bases left unmatched: 11. The length of the CDR3 is 15 residues. Per germline, CDR1 MDHEN and CDR2 SYDVKM. CDR3 protein: CASSKMTGSGQPQHF. The CDR3 DNA reads as TGTGCCAGCAGCAAGATGACAGGGTCCGGTCAGCCCCAGCATTTT.

Many counts were recorded for this clonotype. This chain connects TRBV6-5 to TRBJ2-1; TRBD2 matches at 13 bases. CDR3 size: 15 residues. Germline lookup yields CDR1 MNHEY and CDR2 SVGAGI. The V segment lost 4 bases and the J segment 6 bases; nucleotides outside the gene matches: 3. For the CDR3, the DNA is TGTGCCAGCAGTTCGCGACTAGCGGGGGGCAATGAGCAGTTCTTC. Protein sequence: CASSSRLAGGNEQFF.

This clonotype was recorded at least ten times. This chain joins TRBV4-3 and TRBJ2-7; D might be TRBD2 (6 bases). Trimming took 5 bases from V and 4 from J, leaving 21 bases between them. Germline CDR1 LGHNA, CDR2 YSLEER. The CDR3 totals 16 residues. CDR3 loop: CASSSQTSMRIYEQYF. The CDR3 DNA reads TGCGCCAGCAGCTCTCAAACTAGCATGAGGATTTACGAGCAGTACTTC.

By share, this clonotype ranks as medium-sized. V is TRBV28 and J is TRBJ1-1; a possible D gene is TRBD1 (6 bases). Germline CDR1 and CDR2: MDHEN and SYDVKM. Trimming pared 6 bases from V and 2 bases from J, leaving 13 bases between. This CDR3 region has 14 residues. The CDR3 region has the DNA TGTGCCAGCAGAGGACTACAGGGTAACACTGAAGCTTTCTTT. Translated, it gives CASRGLQGNTEAFF.

This clonotype was seen repeatedly, ten times or more. The chain couples TRBV7-2 to TRBJ2-1; D is unresolved. The CDR3 spans 13 residues. Trimming removed 6 bases at V and 3 bases at J, with 9 bases between. Germline CDR1 is SGHTA and CDR2 is FQGNSA. The CDR3 DNA follows: TGTGCCAGCAGGGGCGTGGGCTACAATGAGCAGTTCTTC. Translating it yields CASRGVGYNEQFF. Full variable domain (remainder filled in from reference TRBV7-2 and TRBJ2-1): GAGVSQSPSNKVTEKGKDVELRCDPISGHTALYWYRQSLGQGLEFLIYFQGNSAPDKSGLPSDRFSAERTGGSVSTLTIQRTQQEDSAVYLCASRGVGYNEQFFGPGTRLTVL.